This entry concerns a single TCR beta chain. These data originate in a study of blood T cell repertoires in COVID-19. Generated by immunoSEQ multiplex PCR, the TCRdb table keeps only in-frame clones and is missing some. The table shows roughly 190,000 clones, with 82% occurring only once. CDR3 size: 14 residues. CDR1 and CDR2 from the germline V gene are KGHDR and SFDVKD. The trim removed 7 bases at V and 5 bases at J, leaving 2 bases unmatched. This TCR derives from a woman in her sixties with acute COVID-19. The V gene is TRBV24-1, the J gene TRBJ2-1; 12 nucleotides line up with TRBD2. Sequenced: PBMCs or T cells enriched from blood (not recorded which). The CDR3 coding sequence is TGTGCCACCAGGACTAGCGGGGGTCACAATGAGCAGTTCTTC. Residues: CATRTSGGHNEQFF.